The present T cell receptor (beta chain) was sequenced within a study of T cell responses to AZD1222 COVID-19 vaccine. Study findings and constraints: A mostly white British donor set with more females was recruited, and clonal diversity was possibly underestimated. In all cases, repertoires were sampled only after the peak T cell response. Dominant at 160-218 and 743-854, vaccine-associated CD4 TCRs also spanned spike.

V dropped 4 bases and J dropped 0 bases, with 10 bases sitting between them. The CDR3 covers 14 residues. In germline, CDR1 is SGDLS, CDR2 YYNGEE. A word on this clone: The target antigen is unknown.

The assay was immunoSEQ multiplex PCR, and TCRdb's table has in-frame clones only and misses some. Here the sample spans about 180,000 clones, around 89% being singletons. The V gene is TRBV9, the J gene TRBJ1-1, with a tentative D call TRBD1 (6 bases). This sequence was found in an adult who received the MenACWY meningococcal vaccine as a control. The source material was peripheral blood, sampled 28 days after the second dose of the MenACWY control vaccine. As DNA, the CDR3 is TGTGCCAGCAGCCAGGGGTGGGTGAACACTGAAGCTTTCTTT. It is translated as CASSQGWVNTEAFF.